This is a list of T cell receptor beta chains from one sample in a study of T cell responses to AZD1222 COVID-19 vaccine. The assay was immunoSEQ multiplex PCR, and TCRdb's table has in-frame clones only and misses some. The data show about 86,000 clones, more than 70% seen once. This sample comprised peripheral blood, obtained on day 0 of AZD1222 vaccination. Source of these receptors: an adult in good health. CDR3s include the opening cysteine and the closing phenylalanine or tryptophan. Each record gives: J gene, V gene, D gene, clone size, CDR3 protein, CDR3 DNA. The D gene is left open where the match is weak. The size of a clone is reported for some rows only, either as once, few or many, or as a class for expanded clones.

TRBJ2-1 TRBV28 TRBD2 - CDLPGGGPQYNEQFF TGTGATCTACCCGGGGGGGGGCCACAGTACAATGAGCAGTTCTTC
TRBJ1-2 TRBV5-4 - - CASSLEGVPYGYTF TGTGCCAGCAGCTTGGAAGGGGTCCCCTATGGCTACACCTTC
TRBJ1-1 TRBV2 TRBD1 - CASSRDRPMNTEAFF TGTGCCAGCAGCAGGGACAGGCCCATGAACACTGAAGCTTTCTTT
TRBJ2-1 TRBV9 TRBD2 - CASSVGASGGAAYNEQFF TGTGCCAGCAGCGTAGGAGCTAGCGGGGGGGCCGCCTACAATGAGCAGTTCTTC
TRBJ2-5 TRBV20-1 - - CSAEPQETQYF TGCAGTGCGGAGCCACAAGAGACCCAGTACTTC
TRBJ1-1 TRBV12-5 TRBD1 - CASGLRDRVVFF TGTGCTAGTGGTCTACGCGACAGGGTGGTTTTCTTT
TRBJ1-2 TRBV5-1 - - CASSLGTPTNYGYTF TGCGCCAGCAGCCTCGGGACACCAACTAACTATGGCTACACCTTC
TRBJ2-5 TRBV27 - - CASSPIPRGETQYF TGTGCCAGCAGTCCCATTCCAAGGGGAGAGACCCAGTACTTC
TRBJ1-5 TRBV21-1 - once CASSKANSHSNQPQHF TGTGCCAGCAGCAAAGCGAACAGCCATAGCAATCAGCCCCAGCATTTT
TRBJ2-5 TRBV7-2 TRBD1 - CASSTQTGEETQYF TGTGCCAGCAGCACACAGACAGGGGAAGAGACCCAGTACTTC
TRBJ1-1 TRBV25-1 - once CASSDTSGFSEAFF TGTGCCAGCAGTGATACTTCGGGGTTTTCTGAAGCTTTCTTT
TRBJ2-3 TRBV27 TRBD2 - CAPRGGVGGTDTQYF TGTGCCCCCCGGGGGGGGGTGGGGGGCACAGATACGCAGTATTTT
TRBJ1-1 TRBV11-2 - - CASSQGGTEAFF TGTGCCAGCAGCCAGGGAGGCACTGAAGCTTTCTTT
TRBJ1-6 TRBV5-5 TRBD1 - CASSLGDSPNSPLHF TGTGCCAGCAGCTTGGGGGACAGCCCGAATTCACCCCTCCACTTT
TRBJ2-5 TRBV6-5 TRBD2 - CASSNLAGGETQYF TGTGCCAGCAGTAACCTAGCGGGGGGTGAGACCCAGTACTTC
TRBJ2-5 TRBV9 - - CASSVGTTQETQYF TGTGCCAGCAGCGTAGGGACGACCCAAGAGACCCAGTACTTC
TRBJ2-7 TRBV27 - - CASMDLGAYEQYF TGTGCCAGCATGGACCTCGGGGCCTACGAGCAGTACTTC
TRBJ1-2 TRBV4-1 TRBD1 - CASSQPGTGLGSGYTF TGCGCCAGCAGCCAACCTGGGACAGGGTTGGGTAGTGGCTACACCTTC
TRBJ1-6 TRBV10-2 - - CASAHRSNSPLHF TGCGCCAGCGCCCACAGATCTAATTCACCCCTCCACTTT
TRBJ1-2 TRBV19 - once CASSIDGTNYGYTF TGTGCCAGTAGTATAGACGGCACAAACTATGGCTACACCTTC
TRBJ1-3 TRBV30 - - CAWSVWGTGNTIYF TGTGCCTGGAGTGTATGGGGAACTGGAAACACCATATATTTT
TRBJ2-1 TRBV19 - once CATATAALSYNEQFF TGTGCCACGGCGACAGCGGCTCTCTCCTACAATGAGCAGTTCTTC
TRBJ2-2 TRBV14 TRBD2 - CASSHLPGGSSNTGELFF TGTGCCAGCAGCCACCTCCCGGGCGGGAGTTCGAACACCGGGGAGCTGTTTTTT
TRBJ2-1 TRBV9 - - CASSAAGSGYNEQFF TGTGCCAGCAGCGCCGCGGGAAGTGGCTACAATGAGCAGTTCTTC
TRBJ1-1 TRBV11-2 - - CASSFPVNTEAFF TGTGCCAGCAGCTTTCCGGTCAACACTGAAGCTTTCTTT
TRBJ2-7 TRBV7-8 - - CASSLAQGPSEQYF TGTGCCAGCAGCTTAGCACAGGGCCCCTCCGAGCAGTACTTC
TRBJ1-1 TRBV3-1/TRBV3-2 - - CASSQVRGNTEAFF TGTGCCAGCAGCCAAGTAAGGGGGAACACTGAAGCTTTCTTT
TRBJ1-1 TRBV7-9 TRBD1 - CASRPGQSNTEAFF TGTGCCAGCAGACCGGGACAGTCGAACACTGAAGCTTTCTTT
TRBJ2-7 TRBV6-6 TRBD2 - CASSYSFSGKFYEQYF TGTGCCAGCAGTTACTCTTTTAGCGGGAAGTTCTACGAGCAGTACTTC
TRBJ2-1 TRBV7-9 - - CASQEASYNEQFF TGTGCCAGTCAGGAGGCCTCCTACAATGAGCAGTTCTTC
TRBJ2-2 TRBV15 - - CATSRVRSGELFF TGTGCCACCAGCAGAGTCCGGTCCGGGGAGCTGTTTTTT
TRBJ1-2 TRBV29-1 TRBD1 - CSVHDRVDGYTF TGCAGCGTGCACGACAGGGTAGATGGCTACACCTTC
TRBJ2-1 TRBV5-1 TRBD2 - CASSLLRLAGSSYNEQFF TGCGCCAGCAGCCTTCTTCGACTAGCGGGGTCTTCCTACAATGAGCAGTTCTTC
TRBJ1-1 TRBV5-4 - - CASSYRGVNTEAFF TGTGCCAGCAGCTACCGGGGAGTGAACACTGAAGCTTTCTTT
TRBJ2-1 TRBV6-5 TRBD1 - CASRGQGYAYNEQFF TGTGCCAGCAGAGGACAGGGGTACGCCTACAATGAGCAGTTCTTC
TRBJ1-1 TRBV4-3 - - CASSQDTGDLAFF TGCGCCAGCAGCCAAGATACGGGGGATCTAGCTTTCTTT